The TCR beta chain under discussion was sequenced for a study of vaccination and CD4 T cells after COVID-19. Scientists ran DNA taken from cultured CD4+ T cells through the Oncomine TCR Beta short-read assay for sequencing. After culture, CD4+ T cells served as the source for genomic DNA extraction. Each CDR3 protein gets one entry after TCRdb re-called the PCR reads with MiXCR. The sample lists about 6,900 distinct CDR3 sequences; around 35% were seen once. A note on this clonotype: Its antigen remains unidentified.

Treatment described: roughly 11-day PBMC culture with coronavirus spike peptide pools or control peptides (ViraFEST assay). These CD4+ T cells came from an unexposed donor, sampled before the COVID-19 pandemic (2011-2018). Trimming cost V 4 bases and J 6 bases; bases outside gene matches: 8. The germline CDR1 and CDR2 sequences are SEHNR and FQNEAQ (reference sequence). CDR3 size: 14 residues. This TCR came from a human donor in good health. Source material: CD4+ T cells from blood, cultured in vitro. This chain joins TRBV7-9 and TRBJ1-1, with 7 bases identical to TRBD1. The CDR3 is CASSSLRQGPEAFF. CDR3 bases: TGTGCCAGCAGCTCCCTGAGACAGGGCCCTGAAGCTTTCTTT.